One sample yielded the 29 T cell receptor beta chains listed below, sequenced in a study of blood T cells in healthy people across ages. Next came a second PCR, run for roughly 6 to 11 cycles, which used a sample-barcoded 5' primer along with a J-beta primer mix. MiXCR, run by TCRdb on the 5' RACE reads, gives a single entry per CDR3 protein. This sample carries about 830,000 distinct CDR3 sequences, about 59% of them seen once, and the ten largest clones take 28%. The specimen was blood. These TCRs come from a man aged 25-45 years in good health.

CDR3 bases: TGTGCCAGCAGATTCGGGACAGGGAATAATGAAAAACTGTTTTTT. Translation: CASRFGTGNNEKLFF. The chain couples TRBV5-5 to TRBJ1-4, with TRBD1 matching over 9 bases. Germline CDR1 and CDR2: SGHKS and YYEKEE (reference sequence). This CDR3 spans 15 amino acids. V trimming: 5 bases; J trimming: 4 bases; junction bases outside the gene matches: 6.

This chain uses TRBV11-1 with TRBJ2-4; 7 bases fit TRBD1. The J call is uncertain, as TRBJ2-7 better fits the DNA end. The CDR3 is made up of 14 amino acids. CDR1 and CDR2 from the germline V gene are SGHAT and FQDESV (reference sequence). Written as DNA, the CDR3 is TGTGCCAGCAGCTTAGAAGAGACAGGGACCGAGCAGTACTTC. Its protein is CASSLEETGTEQYF.

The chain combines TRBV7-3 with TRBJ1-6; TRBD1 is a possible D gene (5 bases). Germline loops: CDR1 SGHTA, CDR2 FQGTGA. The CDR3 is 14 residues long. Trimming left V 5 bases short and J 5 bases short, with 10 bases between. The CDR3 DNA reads TGTGCCAGCAGCCCGGGACCCCATAATTCACCCCTCCACTTT. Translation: CASSPGPHNSPLHF.

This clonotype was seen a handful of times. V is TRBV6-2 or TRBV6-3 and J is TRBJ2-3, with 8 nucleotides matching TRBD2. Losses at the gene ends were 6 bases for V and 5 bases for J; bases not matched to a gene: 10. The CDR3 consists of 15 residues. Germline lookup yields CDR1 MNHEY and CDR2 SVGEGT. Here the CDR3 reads CASSPAGGAKDTQYF. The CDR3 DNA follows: TGTGCCAGCAGCCCCGCCGGGGGGGCAAAAGATACGCAGTATTTT.

The CDR3 DNA sequence: TGTGCCAGCAGCGTAGCTCGAGGTGGGGTAGCGGGGGGGCGCTCCTACAATGAGCAGTTCTTC. Protein: CASSVARGGVAGGRSYNEQFF. The rearrangement uses TRBV9 and TRBJ2-1; 11 bases are a match to TRBD2. Germline V gene lookup returns CDR1 SGDLS and CDR2 YYNGEE. CDR3 length equals 21 residues. V shed 0 bases, J shed 0 bases, and the junction held 14 bases outside the gene matches. The whole variable domain, remainder taken from reference TRBV9 and TRBJ2-1, is DSGVTQTPKHLITATGQRVTLRCSPRSGDLSVYWYQQSLDQGLQFLIQYYNGEERAKGNILERFSAQQFPDLHSELNLSSLELGDSALYFCASSVARGGVAGGRSYNEQFFGPGTRLTVL.

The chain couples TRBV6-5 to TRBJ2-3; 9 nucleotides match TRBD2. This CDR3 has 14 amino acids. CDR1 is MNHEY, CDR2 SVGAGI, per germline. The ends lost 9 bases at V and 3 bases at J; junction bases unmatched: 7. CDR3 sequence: CASRTLAGTDTQYF. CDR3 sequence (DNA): TGTGCCAGTAGAACACTAGCGGGTACAGATACGCAGTATTTT.

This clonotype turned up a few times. The CDR3 DNA sequence: TGTGCCAGCAGTTTCGACCGAGCCAAAAACATTCAGTACTTC. Translation gives CASSFDRAKNIQYF. The genes are TRBV27 and TRBJ2-4, with unresolved D. Germline V gene data show CDR1 as MNHEY and CDR2 as SMNVEV (reference sequence). V dropped 3 bases and J dropped 0 bases, with 6 bases sitting between them. The CDR3 consists of 14 residues.

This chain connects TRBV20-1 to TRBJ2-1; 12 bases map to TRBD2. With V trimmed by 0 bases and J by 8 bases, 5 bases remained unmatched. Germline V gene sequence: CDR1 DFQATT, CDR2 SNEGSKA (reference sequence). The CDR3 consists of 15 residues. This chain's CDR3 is CSARDGTSGPDEQFF. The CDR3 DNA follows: TGCAGTGCTAGAGATGGGACTAGCGGGCCCGATGAGCAGTTCTTC.

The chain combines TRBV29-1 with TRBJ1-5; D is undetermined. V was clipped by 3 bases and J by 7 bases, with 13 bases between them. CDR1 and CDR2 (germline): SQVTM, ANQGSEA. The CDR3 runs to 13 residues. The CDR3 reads CSVDEGRGQPQHF. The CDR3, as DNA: TGCAGCGTTGATGAGGGCCGGGGACAGCCCCAGCATTTT.

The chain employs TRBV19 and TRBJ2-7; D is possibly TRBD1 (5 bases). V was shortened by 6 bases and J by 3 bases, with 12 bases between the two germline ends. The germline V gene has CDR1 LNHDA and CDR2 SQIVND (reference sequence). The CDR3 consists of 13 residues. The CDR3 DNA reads TGTGCCAGTAGCATCGGGCAGGGCTACGAGCAGTACTTC. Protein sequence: CASSIGQGYEQYF.

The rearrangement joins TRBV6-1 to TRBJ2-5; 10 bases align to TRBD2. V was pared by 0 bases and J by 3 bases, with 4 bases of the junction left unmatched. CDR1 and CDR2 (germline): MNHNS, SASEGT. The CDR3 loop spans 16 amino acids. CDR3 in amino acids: CASSEAGLAGEETQYF. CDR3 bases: TGTGCCAGCAGTGAAGCCGGGCTAGCGGGGGAAGAGACCCAGTACTTC.

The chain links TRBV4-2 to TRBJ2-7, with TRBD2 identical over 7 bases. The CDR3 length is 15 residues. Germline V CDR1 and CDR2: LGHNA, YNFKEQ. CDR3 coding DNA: TGTGTCGGCAGCCAAGGATCGGGGGGAAACTACGAGCAGTACTTC. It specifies CVGSQGSGGNYEQYF.

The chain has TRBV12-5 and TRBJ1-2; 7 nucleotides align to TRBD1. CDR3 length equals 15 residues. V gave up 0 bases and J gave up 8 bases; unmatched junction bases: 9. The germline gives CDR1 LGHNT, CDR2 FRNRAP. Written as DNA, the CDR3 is TGTGCTAGTGGTTTGGTGAAGGGGGCTATGAGAGGCTACACCTTC. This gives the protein CASGLVKGAMRGYTF. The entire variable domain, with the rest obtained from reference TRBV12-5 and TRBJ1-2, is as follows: DARVTQTPRHKVTEMGQEVTMRCQPILGHNTVFWYRQTMMQGLELLAYFRNRAPLDDSGMPKDRFSAEMPDATLATLKIQPSEPRDSAVYFCASGLVKGAMRGYTFGSGTRLTVV.

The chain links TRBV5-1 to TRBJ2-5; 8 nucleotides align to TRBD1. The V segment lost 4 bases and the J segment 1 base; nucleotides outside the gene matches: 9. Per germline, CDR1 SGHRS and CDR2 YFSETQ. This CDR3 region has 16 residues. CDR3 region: CASSQELGTGQETQYF. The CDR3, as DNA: TGCGCCAGCAGCCAAGAACTGGGGACAGGCCAAGAGACCCAGTACTTC.

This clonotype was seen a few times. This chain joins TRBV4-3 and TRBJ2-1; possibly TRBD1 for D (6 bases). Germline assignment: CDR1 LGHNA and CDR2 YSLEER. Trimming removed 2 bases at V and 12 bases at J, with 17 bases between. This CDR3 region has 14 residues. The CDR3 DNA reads TGCGCCAGCAGCCAAATTATCTTTTTGACAGGGCAGTTCTTC. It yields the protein CASSQIIFLTGQFF.

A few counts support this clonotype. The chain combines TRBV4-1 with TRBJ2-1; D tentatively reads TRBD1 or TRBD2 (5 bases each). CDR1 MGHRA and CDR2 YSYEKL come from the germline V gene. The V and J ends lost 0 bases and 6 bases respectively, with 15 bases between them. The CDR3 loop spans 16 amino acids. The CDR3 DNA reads TGCGCCAGCAGCCAAGATAAGAGGGGCCCTTTCAATGAGCAGTTCTTC. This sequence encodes CASSQDKRGPFNEQFF.

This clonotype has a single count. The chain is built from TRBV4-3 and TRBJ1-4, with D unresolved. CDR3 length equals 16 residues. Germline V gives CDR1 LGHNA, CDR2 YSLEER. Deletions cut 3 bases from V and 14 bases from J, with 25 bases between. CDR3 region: CASSHDSTESYFELFF. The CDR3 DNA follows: TGCGCCAGCAGCCATGATTCTACAGAATCCTATTTCGAGCTGTTTTTT.

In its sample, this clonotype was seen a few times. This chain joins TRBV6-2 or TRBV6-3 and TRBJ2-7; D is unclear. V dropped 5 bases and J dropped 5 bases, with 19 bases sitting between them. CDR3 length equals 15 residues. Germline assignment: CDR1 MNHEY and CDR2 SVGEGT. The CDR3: CASSTFGSPRNEQYF. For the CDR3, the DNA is TGTGCCAGCAGTACCTTTGGGTCCCCAAGGAACGAGCAGTACTTC.

The CDR3 sequence: CSVESGRGEQYF. Written as DNA, the CDR3 is TGCAGCGTTGAATCAGGCAGAGGGGAGCAGTACTTC. The chain links TRBV29-1 to TRBJ2-7, with D possibly TRBD2 on 5 matching bases. The CDR3 is made up of 12 amino acids. V shed 2 bases and J shed 7 bases, with 12 bases lying between them. The germline gives CDR1 SQVTM, CDR2 ANQGSEA.

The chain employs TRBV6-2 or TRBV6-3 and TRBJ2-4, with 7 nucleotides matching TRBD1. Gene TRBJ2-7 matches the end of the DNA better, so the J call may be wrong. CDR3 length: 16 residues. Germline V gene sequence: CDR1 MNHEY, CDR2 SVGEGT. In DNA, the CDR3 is TGTGCCAGCAGTGACCAATCCGGACAGGTTCTCTACGAGCAGTACTTC. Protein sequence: CASSDQSGQVLYEQYF.

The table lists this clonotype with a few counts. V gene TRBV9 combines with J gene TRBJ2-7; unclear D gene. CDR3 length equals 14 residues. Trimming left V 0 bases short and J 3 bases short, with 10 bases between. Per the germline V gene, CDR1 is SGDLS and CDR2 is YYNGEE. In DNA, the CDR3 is TGTGCCAGCAGCGTAGGGCAGAAAGACTACGAGCAGTACTTC. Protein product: CASSVGQKDYEQYF.

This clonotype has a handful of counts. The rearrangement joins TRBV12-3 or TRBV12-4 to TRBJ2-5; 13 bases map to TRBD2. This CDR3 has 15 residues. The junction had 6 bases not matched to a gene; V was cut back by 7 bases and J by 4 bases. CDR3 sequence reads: CASNLGLAGAETQYF. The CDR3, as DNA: TGTGCCAGCAATCTAGGACTAGCGGGAGCAGAGACCCAGTACTTC.

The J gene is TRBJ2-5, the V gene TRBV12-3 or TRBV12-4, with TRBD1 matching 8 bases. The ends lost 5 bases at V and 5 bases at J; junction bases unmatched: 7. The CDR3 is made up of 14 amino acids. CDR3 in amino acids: CASSPRTGLETQYF. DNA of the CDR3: TGTGCCAGCAGTCCCCGGACAGGGTTGGAGACCCAGTACTTC.

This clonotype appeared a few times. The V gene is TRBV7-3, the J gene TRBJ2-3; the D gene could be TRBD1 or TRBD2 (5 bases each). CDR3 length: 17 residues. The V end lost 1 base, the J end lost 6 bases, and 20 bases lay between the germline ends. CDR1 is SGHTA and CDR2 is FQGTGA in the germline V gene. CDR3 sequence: CASSLNGQGVGTDTQYF. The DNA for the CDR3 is TGTGCCAGCAGCTTAAACGGGCAGGGAGTGGGTACGGATACGCAGTATTTT.

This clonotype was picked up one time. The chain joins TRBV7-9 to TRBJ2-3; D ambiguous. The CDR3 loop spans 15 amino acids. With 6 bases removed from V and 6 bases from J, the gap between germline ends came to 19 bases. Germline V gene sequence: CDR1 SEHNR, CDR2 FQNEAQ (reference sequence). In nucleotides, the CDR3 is TGTGCCAGCAGGGGGTTTCTGTTCAATTGGGATACGCAGTATTTT. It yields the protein CASRGFLFNWDTQYF.

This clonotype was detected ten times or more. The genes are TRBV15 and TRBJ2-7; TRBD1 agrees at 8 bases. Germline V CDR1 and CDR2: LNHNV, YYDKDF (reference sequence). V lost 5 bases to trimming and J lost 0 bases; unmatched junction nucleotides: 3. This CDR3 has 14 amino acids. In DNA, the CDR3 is TGTGCCACCAGCCGGGACAGGAGCTCCTACGAGCAGTACTTC. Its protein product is CATSRDRSSYEQYF.

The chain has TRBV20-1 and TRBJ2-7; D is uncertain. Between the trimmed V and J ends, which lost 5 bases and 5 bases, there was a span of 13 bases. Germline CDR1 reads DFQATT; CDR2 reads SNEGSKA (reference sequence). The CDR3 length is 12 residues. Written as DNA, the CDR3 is TGCAGTGCTGAAAAGAACCTCCACGAGCAGTACTTC. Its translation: CSAEKNLHEQYF.

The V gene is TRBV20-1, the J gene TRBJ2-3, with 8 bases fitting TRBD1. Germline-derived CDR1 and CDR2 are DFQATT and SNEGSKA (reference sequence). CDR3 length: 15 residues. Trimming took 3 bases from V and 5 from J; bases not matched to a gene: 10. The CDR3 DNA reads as TGCAGTGCTAGGTCGATCAGGGGGCGAGAAGATACGCAGTATTTT. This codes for CSARSIRGREDTQYF.

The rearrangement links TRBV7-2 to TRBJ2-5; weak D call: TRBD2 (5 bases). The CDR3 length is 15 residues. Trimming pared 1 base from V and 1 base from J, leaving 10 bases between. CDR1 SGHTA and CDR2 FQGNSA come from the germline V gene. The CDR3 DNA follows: TGTGCCAGCAGCTTAGAAGGACTCCTCCAAGAGACCCAGTACTTC. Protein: CASSLEGLLQETQYF.